The 30 T cell receptor beta chains below all came from one sample that was sequenced in a study of beta chain features in type 1 diabetes. Their target antigens are unknown. Whole-study results and caveats: People with Type 1 diabetes carried modestly yet significantly shorter TCRB CDR3s in all four CD4+ subsets.

Every bit of the isolated RNA underwent reverse transcription, so sequencing read expressed TCRB transcripts. Profiling relied on immunoSEQ multiplex PCR, and the TCRdb table lists in-frame clones only, not all of them. The profile shows hundreds of thousands of clones, roughly an eighth of them singletons. The sample was naive CD4+ T cells from blood. The receptors were sampled from a man aged 25-45 years with type 1 diabetes.

The chain uses TRBV6-6 and TRBJ2-4; D might be TRBD1 (6 bases). Trimming shortened V by 6 bases and J by 0 bases, and 12 bases separated the two germline ends. The CDR3 totals 15 residues. Germline assignment: CDR1 MNHNY and CDR2 SVGAGI (reference sequence). The CDR3 DNA reads TGTGCCAGCAGACCCGGGACACTAGCCAAAAACATTCAGTACTTC. Translation gives CASRPGTLAKNIQYF.

This clone was observed a handful of times. The J gene is TRBJ2-7, the V gene TRBV27; perhaps TRBD2 as D (6 bases). The V and J ends lost 5 bases and 0 bases respectively, with 14 bases between them. CDR3 length: 15 amino acids. Germline assignment: CDR1 MNHEY and CDR2 SMNVEV (reference sequence). The CDR3 loop is CASSRIAVNSYEQYF. Here the CDR3 DNA reads TGTGCCAGCAGTCGGATAGCGGTAAACTCCTACGAGCAGTACTTC.

This clone came up a few times. The chain links TRBV28 to TRBJ1-1; D is possibly TRBD1 (6 bases). The CDR3 totals 17 residues. V was shortened by 5 bases and J by 1 base, with 20 bases between the two germline ends. Per the germline V gene, CDR1 is MDHEN and CDR2 is SYDVKM. The CDR3 is CASSIRQVLRQNTEAFF. The CDR3 nucleotides are TGTGCCAGCAGTATAAGACAGGTCCTGCGACAGAACACTGAAGCTTTCTTT.

This clone was counted a few times. The chain links TRBV7-2 to TRBJ2-7; no definite D call. The CDR3 loop spans 13 amino acids. Trimming stripped 6 bases from V and 6 bases from J, with 15 bases between. CDR1 and CDR2 from the germline V gene are SGHTA and FQGNSA. CDR3 amino acids: CASRPTPLGEQYF. The CDR3, as DNA: TGTGCCAGCAGACCGACACCCCTCGGCGAGCAGTACTTC.

A note on this clone: Other DNA sequences of this sample code for an identical CDR3. The chain's CDR3 is CASSPPGLAGSYEQYF. CDR3 nucleotide sequence: TGTGCCAGCAGTCCCCCGGGACTAGCGGGGAGCTACGAGCAGTACTTC. The chain employs TRBV28 and TRBJ2-7; TRBD2 matches 13 bases. The CDR3 loop spans 16 amino acids. CDR1 MDHEN and CDR2 SYDVKM come from the germline V gene. J gave up 3 bases and V 5 bases, and 7 bases lay outside the gene matches.

This clone has just a few counts. The chain employs TRBV5-1 and TRBJ2-1, with 12 positions matching TRBD2. This CDR3 has 15 residues. Per germline, CDR1 SGHRS and CDR2 YFSETQ. The V gene end was trimmed by 0 bases and the J gene end by 9 bases; junction bases not matched to a gene: 4. The DNA of the CDR3 is TGCGCCAGCAGCTTGGGACTAGCGGGAGTTCGTGAGCAGTTCTTC. This sequence encodes CASSLGLAGVREQFF.

This clone showed up just a few times. The gene calls are TRBV19 and TRBJ2-1; 7 positions agree with TRBD2. The CDR3 runs 15 residues. Trimming cost V 7 bases and J 7 bases; bases outside gene matches: 13. Germline CDR1 and CDR2: LNHDA and SQIVND (reference sequence). The CDR3 loop reads CASTPLGGVGNEQFF. CDR3 sequence (DNA): TGTGCCAGTACCCCCCTGGGGGGGGTTGGAAATGAGCAGTTCTTC.

This chain connects TRBV7-3 to TRBJ1-1; no definite D call. In germline, CDR1 is SGHTA, CDR2 FQGTGA. The length of the CDR3 is 13 residues. V was trimmed by 5 bases and J by 5 bases, leaving 12 bases between them. The CDR3 sequence: CASSTMGGTEAFF. CDR3 coding DNA: TGTGCCAGCAGCACCATGGGCGGGACTGAAGCTTTCTTT.

This clone has more than one count but fewer than ten. V is TRBV27 and J is TRBJ2-1; 11 bases fit TRBD2. Trimming cost V 6 bases and J 7 bases; bases outside gene matches: 11. Per germline, CDR1 MNHEY and CDR2 SMNVEV (reference sequence). The length of the CDR3 is 16 residues. CDR3 nucleotides: TGTGCCAGCAGCTTTTACACTAGCGGGAGTGGAAATGAGCAGTTCTTC. Translating it yields CASSFYTSGSGNEQFF.

The V call is TRBV28, the J call TRBJ1-1; D is unresolved. This CDR3 spans 13 amino acids. Germline V gene lookup returns CDR1 MDHEN and CDR2 SYDVKM. The V gene lost 8 bases and the J gene lost 0 bases, with 10 bases spanning the gap. The CDR3, as DNA: TGTGCCAGCGAGCGTTCGATGAACACTGAAGCTTTCTTT. Its translation is CASERSMNTEAFF.

This chain connects TRBV15 to TRBJ2-7; 8 bases map to TRBD1. The V gene's germline CDR1 is LNHNV and CDR2 YYDKDF (reference sequence). The ends lost 3 bases at V and 2 bases at J; junction bases unmatched: 3. This CDR3 is built from 14 residues. The chain's CDR3 is CATSSPGQAYEQYF. CDR3 in DNA: TGTGCCACCAGCAGTCCGGGACAGGCCTACGAGCAGTACTTC. Based on the CDR3 plus reference TRBV15 and TRBJ2-7, the full variable domain is DAMVIQNPRYQVTQFGKPVTLSCSQTLNHNVMYWYQQKSSQAPKLLFHYYDKDFNNEADTPDNFQSRRPNTSFCFLDIRSPGLGDTAMYLCATSSPGQAYEQYFGPGTRLTVT.

This clone was seen a handful of times. The chain has TRBV5-1 and TRBJ2-7; D is possibly TRBD2 (6 bases). The CDR3 runs 15 residues. The germline gives CDR1 SGHRS, CDR2 YFSETQ. V was pared by 2 bases and J by 0 bases, with 12 bases between. CDR3 loop: CASSFLRETSYEQYF. In DNA, the CDR3 is TGCGCCAGCAGCTTTCTCCGGGAGACCTCCTACGAGCAGTACTTC.

Remarks on this clone: Within the sample, other DNA sequences also encode this same CDR3. The rearrangement joins TRBV20-1 to TRBJ2-7; D gene unclear. The CDR3 runs to 11 residues. Germline V gene data show CDR1 as DFQATT and CDR2 as SNEGSKA (reference sequence). Trimming left V 3 bases short and J 3 bases short, with 6 bases between. The CDR3 DNA follows: TGCAGTGCTAGGGCCAACTACGAGCAGTACTTC. Amino acid sequence: CSARANYEQYF.

V gene TRBV28 combines with J gene TRBJ2-5, with D tentatively TRBD1 (5 bases). V was shortened by 7 bases and J by 4 bases, with 13 bases between the two germline ends. Germline-derived CDR1 and CDR2 are MDHEN and SYDVKM. CDR3 length: 13 amino acids. The CDR3 here is CASTSGLPETQYF. CDR3 DNA sequence: TGTGCCAGCACTTCAGGGTTACCAGAGACCCAGTACTTC.

This clone has more than one count but fewer than ten. V gene TRBV5-1 combines with J gene TRBJ2-1; 9 bases fit TRBD2. Trimming cost V 0 bases and J 7 bases; bases outside gene matches: 5. CDR3 size: 15 residues. Germline CDR1 SGHRS, CDR2 YFSETQ. CDR3 bases: TGCGCCAGCAGCTTGGTGGTAGCGGGAGTAAATGAGCAGTTCTTC. It is translated as CASSLVVAGVNEQFF.

V usage is TRBV7-9 and J usage is TRBJ2-3; D possibly corresponds to TRBD2 (6 bases). The germline CDR1 and CDR2 sequences are SEHNR and FQNEAQ (reference sequence). The CDR3 contains 15 residues. V was trimmed by 8 bases and J by 0 bases, leaving 15 bases between them. This CDR3 reads CASSLGGASTDTQYF. The CDR3 DNA reads as TGTGCCAGCTCCCTCGGCGGGGCTAGCACAGATACGCAGTATTTT.

The chain combines TRBV7-2 with TRBJ1-2; TRBD1 matches 7 bases. Germline V gene sequence: CDR1 SGHTA, CDR2 FQGNSA. This CDR3 is built from 14 residues. V shed 5 bases, J shed 4 bases, and the junction held 7 bases outside the gene matches. The chain's CDR3 is CASSVDRDRYGYTF. As DNA, the CDR3 is TGTGCCAGCAGCGTAGACAGGGACCGCTATGGCTACACCTTC.

In this sample, this clone turned up once. The chain couples TRBV5-4 to TRBJ2-6, with a tentative D call TRBD2 (5 bases). Deletions cut 5 bases from V and 0 bases from J, with 9 bases between. The CDR3 consists of 15 residues. CDR1 is SGHNT and CDR2 is YYREEE in the germline V gene (reference sequence). CDR3 amino acids: CASSSDYSGANVLTF. CDR3 bases: TGTGCCAGCAGTTCAGACTACTCTGGGGCCAACGTCCTGACTTTC.

A few counts support this clone. This chain links TRBV5-1 with TRBJ2-7; possibly TRBD2 for D (5 bases). Trimming took off 0 bases at V and 3 bases at J, with 10 bases between the two ends. This CDR3 spans 14 amino acids. Germline V gene data show CDR1 as SGHRS and CDR2 as YFSETQ. The CDR3: CASSLAGGLYEQYF. CDR3 nucleotides: TGCGCCAGCAGCTTGGCCGGTGGACTCTACGAGCAGTACTTC.

The chain recombines TRBV5-1 with TRBJ2-1; 12 nucleotides align to TRBD2. The CDR3 runs 18 residues. CDR1 is SGHRS, CDR2 YFSETQ, per germline. Trimming cost V 4 bases and J 0 bases; bases outside gene matches: 8. CDR3 coding DNA: TGCGCCAGCAGCCTGACTAGCGGGAGAAGCAGCTCCTACAATGAGCAGTTCTTC. This sequence encodes CASSLTSGRSSSYNEQFF. Complete variable domain (other parts from reference TRBV5-1 and TRBJ2-1): KAGVTQTPRYLIKTRGQQVTLSCSPISGHRSVSWYQQTPGQGLQFLFEYFSETQRNKGNFPGRFSGRQFSNSRSEMNVSTLELGDSALYLCASSLTSGRSSSYNEQFFGPGTRLTVL.

The chain has TRBV29-1 and TRBJ2-5; TRBD1 might be the D (6 bases). Trimming took off 7 bases at V and 4 bases at J, with 16 bases between the two ends. The CDR3 is 13 amino acids. Germline-derived CDR1 and CDR2 are SQVTM and ANQGSEA. CDR3 sequence reads: CSEIQGPRETQYF. Here the CDR3 DNA reads TGCAGCGAGATACAGGGACCTCGAGAGACCCAGTACTTC.

This clone was found a few times. This chain joins TRBV5-6 and TRBJ1-4; TRBD1 is a possible D gene (6 bases). CDR3 size: 14 residues. Per the germline V gene, CDR1 is SGHDT and CDR2 is YYEEEE. Trimming removed 4 bases from V and 5 bases from J, with 12 bases in between. The CDR3 loop is CASSTGQSNEKLFF. The CDR3 coding sequence is TGTGCCAGCAGCACAGGACAGAGCAATGAAAAACTGTTTTTT. The variable domain in full, completed from reference TRBV5-6 and TRBJ1-4, reads DAGVTQSPTHLIKTRGQQVTLRCSPKSGHDTVSWYQQALGQGPQFIFQYYEEEERQRGNFPDRFSGHQFPNYSSELNVNALLLGDSALYLCASSTGQSNEKLFFGSGTQLSVL.

The genes are TRBV2 and TRBJ2-7; 7 nucleotides line up with TRBD2. Germline-derived CDR1 and CDR2 are SNHLY and FYNNEI. Unmatched junction bases numbered 4, after V lost 4 bases and J lost 1 base. CDR3 size: 14 residues. CDR3 amino acids: CASSASSGSYEQYF. The CDR3 coding sequence is TGTGCCAGCAGTGCGTCTAGCGGTTCCTACGAGCAGTACTTC.

The gene calls are TRBV28 and TRBJ1-5; D is ambiguous. V dropped 3 bases and J dropped 0 bases, with 6 bases sitting between them. Germline CDR1 reads MDHEN; CDR2 reads SYDVKM. The CDR3 contains 14 residues. The CDR3 DNA reads as TGTGCCAGCAGTTTTCAGGCTAGCAATCAGCCCCAGCATTTT. This gives the protein CASSFQASNQPQHF.

The chain has TRBV28 and TRBJ1-4; TRBD1 is a possible D gene (6 bases). The CDR3 totals 12 residues. Germline V lookup: CDR1 MDHEN, CDR2 SYDVKM. Trimming stripped 6 bases from V and 10 bases from J, with 12 bases between. CDR3 region: CASRTGTTKLFF. The CDR3, as DNA: TGTGCCAGCAGGACCGGGACAACAAAACTGTTTTTT.

The chain is built from TRBV6-5 and TRBJ2-7; TRBD2 aligns across 8 bases. Germline V CDR1 and CDR2: MNHEY, SVGAGI. The CDR3 sequence is 15 residues long. V lost 6 bases, J lost 0 bases, and 7 bases stayed unmatched. The CDR3 DNA is TGTGCCAGCAGAGGGCTAGCGGGTAGCTCCTACGAGCAGTACTTC. Its translation is CASRGLAGSSYEQYF.

J is TRBJ2-7 and V is TRBV30; 12 positions agree with TRBD1. The CDR3 covers 12 residues. With 7 bases clipped from V and 6 bases from J, the junction kept 4 bases outside the gene matches. The V gene's germline CDR1 is GTSNPN and CDR2 SVGIG (reference sequence). For the CDR3, the DNA is TGTGCCTTCCGGGACAGGGGGCTCGAGCAGTACTTC. Amino acid sequence: CAFRDRGLEQYF.

This clone was found a few times. The chain couples TRBV11-1 to TRBJ2-1, with D possibly matching TRBD1 (6 bases). This CDR3 has 15 residues. The germline V and J ends were trimmed by 3 bases and 4 bases, with 13 bases remaining between them. The germline gives CDR1 SGHAT, CDR2 FQDESV (reference sequence). As DNA, the CDR3 is TGTGCCAGCAGCTTGTTCCAGGGGATATACAATGAGCAGTTCTTC. Residues: CASSLFQGIYNEQFF.

This clone has a handful of counts. The V and J genes are TRBV5-1 and TRBJ2-1, with TRBD2 matching 8 bases. The germline V gene encodes CDR1 SGHRS and CDR2 YFSETQ. The CDR3 consists of 15 residues. The J segment lost 4 bases and the V segment lost 5 bases, leaving 8 bases of the junction unmatched. The chain's CDR3 is CASRVTSDQYNEQFF. In DNA, the CDR3 is TGCGCCAGCAGGGTGACTAGCGATCAGTACAATGAGCAGTTCTTC.

Comment on this clone: The identical CDR3 is also encoded by other nucleotide sequences in the sample. Here the CDR3 reads CASSPPSVQETQYF. CDR3 DNA sequence: TGTGCCAGCTCACCTCCCAGCGTCCAAGAGACCCAGTACTTC. The chain joins TRBV18 to TRBJ2-5; no clear D. The CDR3 length is 14 residues. V dropped 3 bases and J dropped 1 base, with 9 bases sitting between them. Germline V gives CDR1 KGHSH, CDR2 LQKENI.